This passage covers 20 T cell receptor beta chains from one sample sequenced in a study of cytomegalovirus exposure and HLA in healthy donors. PCR used 60 Vbeta primers and 13 Jbeta primers. Generated by immunoSEQ multiplex PCR, the TCRdb table keeps only in-frame clones and is missing some. The sample contains under 200,000 clones, around three quarters of which appear only once. Sequenced sample: PBMCs. These receptors originate from a man aged 35 to 55 in good health and CMV-seronegative.

This chain joins TRBV7-9 and TRBJ2-5; 10 positions match TRBD1. Germline loops: CDR1 SEHNR, CDR2 FQNEAQ (reference sequence). Germline trimming cut 1 base from V and 2 bases from J; bases unmatched to any gene: 7. The CDR3 totals 17 residues. Here the CDR3 DNA reads TGTGCCAGCAGCTTAGTTCCCCGGGACAGGGGACAAGAGACCCAGTACTTC. It specifies CASSLVPRDRGQETQYF.

This chain connects TRBV5-1 to TRBJ1-2, with D perhaps matching TRBD1 (5 bases). The germline CDR1 and CDR2 sequences are SGHRS and YFSETQ. Trimming left V 4 bases short and J 3 bases short, with 13 bases between. The CDR3 loop spans 14 amino acids. CDR3 loop: CASSTADTYYGYTF. The CDR3 nucleotides read TGCGCCAGCAGCACGGCGGACACATACTATGGCTACACCTTC.

The chain combines TRBV19 with TRBJ2-5; TRBD1 matches at 7 bases. This CDR3 spans 15 amino acids. Germline CDR1 reads LNHDA; CDR2 reads SQIVND (reference sequence). The trim removed 6 bases at V and 4 bases at J, leaving 11 bases unmatched. The CDR3 sequence is CASSQFTGAGETQYF. In DNA, the CDR3 is TGTGCCAGTAGCCAATTCACAGGGGCAGGAGAGACCCAGTACTTC.

The chain combines TRBV18 with TRBJ2-1; D is perhaps TRBD1 (5 bases). Deletions cut 8 bases from V and 0 bases from J, with 14 bases between. Germline CDR1 KGHSH, CDR2 LQKENI. The CDR3 has 15 residues. CDR3 DNA: TGTGCCAGCACGACAGCACCCAACTCCTACAATGAGCAGTTCTTC. Its protein is CASTTAPNSYNEQFF.

The chain recombines TRBV5-6 with TRBJ1-5, with D uncertain. The germline V gene has CDR1 SGHDT and CDR2 YYEEEE. This CDR3 comprises 14 residues. With 0 bases removed from V and 2 bases from J, the gap between germline ends came to 6 bases. CDR3 nucleotide sequence: TGTGCCAGCAGCTTGGCTCTTGGCAATCAGCCCCAGCATTTT. It yields the protein CASSLALGNQPQHF.

The V gene is TRBV27, the J gene TRBJ2-1; D is possibly TRBD1 (6 bases). V lost 4 bases and J lost 7, with 8 bases in between. The germline CDR1 and CDR2 sequences are MNHEY and SMNVEV (reference sequence). This CDR3 has 12 residues. The CDR3 DNA sequence: TGTGCCAGCAGTTCAGGACAGAATGAGCAGTTCTTC. This encodes CASSSGQNEQFF.

This sequence joins TRBV5-1 and TRBJ1-2, with D possibly matching TRBD1 (5 bases). Germline V gene data show CDR1 as SGHRS and CDR2 as YFSETQ. The CDR3 is 15 amino acids. Trimming removed 4 bases at V and 3 bases at J, with 16 bases between. The CDR3 DNA reads TGCGCCAGCAGCCTACAGGCCAGCACAGACTATGGCTACACCTTC. Translating gives CASSLQASTDYGYTF.

J is TRBJ2-5 and V is TRBV28; D may be TRBD1 (5 bases). The end of the DNA aligns better with TRBJ2-7, so the J call may be wrong. The CDR3 has 13 amino acids. CDR1 and CDR2 (germline): MDHEN, SYDVKM. CDR3 bases: TGTGCCAGCAGTCCTACAGGAAACTACGAGCAGTACTTC. It is translated as CASSPTGNYEQYF.

The V call is TRBV19, the J call TRBJ2-1, with TRBD1 matching over 8 bases. CDR1 is LNHDA, CDR2 SQIVND, per germline (reference sequence). The CDR3 contains 15 residues. V lost 7 bases to trimming and J lost 3 bases; unmatched junction nucleotides: 8. CDR3 residues: CASIGTGYSYNEQFF. The CDR3 nucleotides read TGTGCCAGTATCGGGACAGGCTACAGCTACAATGAGCAGTTCTTC.

The chain combines TRBV9 with TRBJ2-1; TRBD1 aligns across 8 bases. Germline lookup yields CDR1 SGDLS and CDR2 YYNGEE. After removal of 7 bases from V and 8 bases from J, the junction contained 11 bases not matched to a gene. This CDR3 has 14 amino acids. This chain's CDR3 is CASGSQGASDEQFF. In DNA form, the CDR3 reads TGTGCCAGCGGGTCTCAGGGGGCTTCGGATGAGCAGTTCTTC.

This chain links TRBV6-1 with TRBJ1-5; unclear D gene. This CDR3 has 18 amino acids. CDR1 MNHNS and CDR2 SASEGT come from the germline V gene. V was shortened by 0 bases and J by 3 bases, with 18 bases between the two germline ends. This chain's CDR3 is CASSEALLELLNNQPQHF. The CDR3 DNA is TGTGCCAGCAGTGAAGCGCTTCTAGAGTTATTGAACAATCAGCCCCAGCATTTT.

The J gene is TRBJ1-2, the V gene TRBV27; unclear D gene. CDR1 MNHEY and CDR2 SMNVEV come from the germline V gene (reference sequence). Trimming left V 5 bases short and J 7 bases short, with 20 bases between. The CDR3 runs to 15 residues. The CDR3 DNA reads as TGTGCCAGCAGTCGGTCTGTAGGGAGACAAGGTGGCTACACCTTC. Translating gives CASSRSVGRQGGYTF.

The chain has TRBV7-9 and TRBJ2-5; TRBD2 matches at 11 bases. CDR3 length equals 16 residues. The V and J ends lost 3 bases and 4 bases, in that order; junction bases with no gene match: 7. From germline, CDR1 is SEHNR and CDR2 FQNEAQ (reference sequence). The CDR3 nucleotides are TGTGCCAGCAGCTTCCTAGCGGGAGGCGAGTCAGAGACCCAGTACTTC. Translating gives CASSFLAGGESETQYF. Supplemented by reference TRBV7-9 and TRBJ2-5, the full variable domain reads DTGVSQNPRHKITKRGQNVTFRCDPISEHNRLYWYRQTLGQGPEFLTYFQNEAQLEKSRLLSDRFSAERPKGSFSTLEIQRTEQGDSAMYLCASSFLAGGESETQYFGPGTRLLVL.

This clone was recorded once. J is TRBJ2-4 and V is TRBV21-1; no DNA check was done on the table's D call, TRBD1. TRBV21-1 counts as a pseudogene. The CDR3 consists of 14 residues. This CDR3 is CASSKGGPSHIQYF. CDR3 DNA: TGTGCCAGCAGCAAAGGGGGGCCCAGCCACATTCAGTACTTC.

V gene TRBV18 combines with J gene TRBJ1-2; D remains ambiguous. The V gene lost 6 bases and the J gene lost 2 bases, with 13 bases spanning the gap. Germline V gene data show CDR1 as KGHSH and CDR2 as LQKENI. The CDR3 is 14 amino acids. In DNA form, the CDR3 reads TGTGCCAGCTCCCCTCTTGGGAGCAACTATGGCTACACCTTC. This codes for CASSPLGSNYGYTF.

The CDR3 region is CASSPMGLPGTDTQYF. In DNA, the CDR3 is TGCGCCAGCAGCCCGATGGGACTTCCTGGCACAGATACGCAGTATTTT. The chain links TRBV5-1 to TRBJ2-3, with D possibly being TRBD2 (6 bases). The length of the CDR3 is 16 residues. From germline, CDR1 is SGHRS and CDR2 YFSETQ. Between the trimmed V and J ends, which lost 4 bases and 1 base, there was a span of 16 bases.

The chain recombines TRBV9 with TRBJ2-1; D is unresolved. Germline-derived CDR1 and CDR2 are SGDLS and YYNGEE. The ends were cut back, 0 bases at V and 2 bases at J, with 12 bases in the middle. The CDR3 spans 16 residues. CDR3 protein: CASSVAILNPYNEQFF. CDR3 nucleotide sequence: TGTGCCAGCAGCGTAGCTATACTTAACCCCTACAATGAGCAGTTCTTC.

The V call is TRBV5-1, the J call TRBJ2-3, with D maybe TRBD1 (5 bases). Germline V gene sequence: CDR1 SGHRS, CDR2 YFSETQ. This CDR3 spans 14 amino acids. Deletions cut 1 base from V and 6 bases from J, with 12 bases between. CDR3 region: CASSLQGAGDTQYF. For the CDR3, the DNA is TGCGCCAGCAGCTTGCAAGGGGCTGGGGATACGCAGTATTTT.

The rearrangement links TRBV12-5 to TRBJ1-2; the D is unclear. The germline gives CDR1 LGHNT, CDR2 FRNRAP. V was trimmed by 1 base and J by 0 bases, leaving 6 bases between them. The CDR3 consists of 14 residues. CDR3 protein: CASGLGPPNYGYTF. Written as DNA, the CDR3 is TGTGCTAGTGGTTTGGGGCCCCCTAACTATGGCTACACCTTC.

This clone turned up a few times. The chain joins TRBV6-1 to TRBJ1-2; 10 bases map to TRBD1. J was trimmed by 7 bases and V by 0 bases; bases with no gene match: 11. Germline CDR1 reads MNHNS; CDR2 reads SASEGT. CDR3 length equals 17 residues. The CDR3, as DNA: TGTGCCAGCAGTGAAGCGCATCTTACTGGGACAGGGGTTGGCTACACCTTC. Protein product: CASSEAHLTGTGVGYTF.